These T cell receptor beta chains were read from a single sample in a study of cytomegalovirus exposure and HLA in healthy donors. Repertoires were generated with immunoSEQ multiplex PCR, while TCRdb's copy carries only in-frame clones and drops some. The sample has hundreds of thousands of clones, roughly 89% seen once. The sample consisted of PBMCs. The receptors shown here come from a woman under 30 in good health and CMV-seronegative. Each CDR3 is given with its conserved first and last residue. D genes are given only for firm matches. Size tells how often a clone was seen (once, few, many) or the class of an expanded clone, and some rows leave it out.

clone_size d_call j_call v_call cdr3_aa cdr3_nt
. . TRBJ1-1 TRBV4-1 CASSQEGGSDEAFF TGCGCCAGCAGCCAAGAAGGCGGAAGTGATGAAGCTTTCTTT
once . TRBJ1-5 TRBV28 CASSRNQPQHF TGTGCCAGCAGCCGTAATCAGCCCCAGCATTTT
. TRBD1 TRBJ2-7 TRBV11-2 CASSPRGDRVYEQYF TGTGCCAGCAGCCCTAGGGGGGACAGGGTATACGAGCAGTACTTC
. . TRBJ1-2 TRBV5-4 CASSPYQGPGYTF TGTGCCAGCAGCCCCTACCAGGGGCCCGGCTACACCTTC
few . TRBJ2-7 TRBV5-1 CASSFDSYEQYF TGCGCCAGCAGCTTTGACAGCTACGAGCAGTACTTC
. . TRBJ2-7 TRBV28 CASSTYEQYF TGTGCCAGCAGTACTTACGAGCAGTACTTC
. . TRBJ2-3 TRBV7-2 CASSSPGDTQYF TGTGCCAGCAGCTCGCCGGGAGATACGCAGTATTTT
. TRBD1 TRBJ2-7 TRBV9 CASSGGLGQGNYEQYF TGTGCCAGCAGTGGGGGTCTAGGACAGGGTAACTACGAGCAGTACTTC
. TRBD2 TRBJ2-1 TRBV5-1 CASSPLAGGPGEQFF TGCGCCAGCAGCCCTCTAGCGGGGGGGCCAGGTGAGCAGTTCTTC
. TRBD1 TRBJ2-5 TRBV6-5 CASRPTGGQETQYF TGTGCCAGCAGACCGACAGGGGGACAGGAGACCCAGTACTTC
. TRBD1 TRBJ1-1 TRBV28 CASSFLDRVVLVNTEAFF TGTGCCAGCAGTTTCCTCGACAGGGTAGTTTTGGTGAACACTGAAGCTTTCTTT
. . TRBJ2-7 TRBV25-1 CASETGRSYEQYF TGTGCCAGTGAGACAGGAAGGTCCTACGAGCAGTACTTC
once . TRBJ1-2 TRBV6-6 CASSYSEANYGYTF TGTGCCAGCAGTTACTCTGAAGCAAACTATGGCTACACCTTC
. TRBD2 TRBJ2-1 TRBV2 CASSDGLAHNEQFF TGTGCCAGCAGTGACGGACTAGCGCACAATGAGCAGTTCTTC
. TRBD1 TRBJ2-7 TRBV27 CASSYLNRDRGYEQYF TGTGCCAGCAGTTACTTAAACCGGGACAGGGGTTACGAGCAGTACTTC
. TRBD1 TRBJ1-1 TRBV6-5 CASSWDRGTEAFF TGTGCCAGCAGTTGGGACAGGGGGACTGAAGCTTTCTTT
few . TRBJ1-2 TRBV30 CAWSAALVPGGYTF TGTGCCTGGAGTGCCGCCTTGGTCCCGGGTGGCTACACCTTC
. TRBD1 TRBJ1-1 TRBV29-1 CSVGDLVGTGYTEAFF TGCAGCGTTGGGGACCTCGTTGGGACAGGATACACTGAAGCTTTCTTT
. . TRBJ2-2 TRBV27 CASSLEYTGELFF TGTGCCAGCAGTTTAGAGTACACCGGGGAGCTGTTTTTT
. . TRBJ1-1 TRBV7-9 CASSEDRRNTEAFF TGTGCCAGCAGCGAAGACAGACGAAACACTGAAGCTTTCTTT